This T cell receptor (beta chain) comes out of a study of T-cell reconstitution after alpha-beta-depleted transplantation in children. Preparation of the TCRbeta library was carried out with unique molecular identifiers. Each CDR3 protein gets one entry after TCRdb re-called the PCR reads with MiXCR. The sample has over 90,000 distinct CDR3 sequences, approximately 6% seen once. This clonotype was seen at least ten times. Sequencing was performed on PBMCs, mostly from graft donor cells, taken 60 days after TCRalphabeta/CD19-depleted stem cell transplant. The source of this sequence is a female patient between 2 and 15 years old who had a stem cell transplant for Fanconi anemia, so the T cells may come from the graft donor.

CDR3 loop: CASSFFAGAITDTQYF. The CDR3 bases are TGTGCCAGCAGTTTTTTTGCGGGGGCCATCACAGATACGCAGTATTTT. This sequence joins TRBV12-3 or TRBV12-4 and TRBJ2-3; a weak D match, TRBD2 (7 bases). V lost 3 bases, J lost 2 bases, and 15 bases lay in between. The CDR3 extends over 16 amino acids.